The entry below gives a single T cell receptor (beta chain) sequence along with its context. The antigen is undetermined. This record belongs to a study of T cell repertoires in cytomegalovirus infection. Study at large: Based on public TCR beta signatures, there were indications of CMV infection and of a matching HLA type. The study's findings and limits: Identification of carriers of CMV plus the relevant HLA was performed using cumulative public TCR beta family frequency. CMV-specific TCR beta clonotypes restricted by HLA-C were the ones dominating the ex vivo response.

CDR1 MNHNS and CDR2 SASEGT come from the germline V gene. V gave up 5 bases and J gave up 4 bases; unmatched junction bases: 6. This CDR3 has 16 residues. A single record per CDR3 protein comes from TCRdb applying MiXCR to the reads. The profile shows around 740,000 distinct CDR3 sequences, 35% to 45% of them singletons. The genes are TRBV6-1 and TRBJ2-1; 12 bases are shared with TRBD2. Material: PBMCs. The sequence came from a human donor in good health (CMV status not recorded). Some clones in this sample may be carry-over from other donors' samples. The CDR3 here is CASSPASGGAYNEQFF. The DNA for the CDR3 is TGTGCCAGCAGTCCAGCTAGCGGGGGGGCGTACAATGAGCAGTTCTTC.